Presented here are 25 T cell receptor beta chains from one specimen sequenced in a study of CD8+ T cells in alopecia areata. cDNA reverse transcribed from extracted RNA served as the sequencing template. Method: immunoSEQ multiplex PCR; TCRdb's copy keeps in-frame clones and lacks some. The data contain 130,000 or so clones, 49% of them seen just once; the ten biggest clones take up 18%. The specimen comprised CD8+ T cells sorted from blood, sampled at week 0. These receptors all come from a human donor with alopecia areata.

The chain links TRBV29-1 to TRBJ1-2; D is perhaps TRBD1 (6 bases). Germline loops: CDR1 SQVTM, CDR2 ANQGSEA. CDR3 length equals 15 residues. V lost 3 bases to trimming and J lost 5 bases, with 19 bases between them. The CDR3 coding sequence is TGCAGCGTTGACCCTCTAATACAGGGAGGTTATGGCTACACCTTC. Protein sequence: CSVDPLIQGGYGYTF. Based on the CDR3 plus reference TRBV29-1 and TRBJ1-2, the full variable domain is SAVISQKPSRDICQRGTSLTIQCQVDSQVTMMFWYRQQPGQSLTLIATANQGSEATYESGFVIDKFPISRPNLTFSTLTVSNMSPEDSSIYLCSVDPLIQGGYGYTFGSGTRLTVV.

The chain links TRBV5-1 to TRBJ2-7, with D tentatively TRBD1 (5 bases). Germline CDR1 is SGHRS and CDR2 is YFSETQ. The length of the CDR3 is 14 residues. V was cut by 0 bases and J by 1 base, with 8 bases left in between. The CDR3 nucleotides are TGCGCCAGCAGCTTGGGACAGCCATCCTACGAGCAGTACTTC. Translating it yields CASSLGQPSYEQYF. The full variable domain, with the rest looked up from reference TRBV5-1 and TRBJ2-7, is KAGVTQTPRYLIKTRGQQVTLSCSPISGHRSVSWYQQTPGQGLQFLFEYFSETQRNKGNFPGRFSGRQFSNSRSEMNVSTLELGDSALYLCASSLGQPSYEQYFGPGTRLTVT.

The CDR3 protein is CASSDRDRFPSSGANVLTF. The CDR3 DNA is TGTGCCAGCAGCGACCGGGACAGGTTCCCGAGCTCTGGGGCCAACGTCCTGACTTTC. The chain is built from TRBV9 and TRBJ2-6, with 8 bases identical to TRBD1. The V gene end was trimmed by 3 bases and the J gene end by 0 bases; junction bases not matched to a gene: 11. The V gene's germline CDR1 is SGDLS and CDR2 YYNGEE. The CDR3 totals 19 residues.

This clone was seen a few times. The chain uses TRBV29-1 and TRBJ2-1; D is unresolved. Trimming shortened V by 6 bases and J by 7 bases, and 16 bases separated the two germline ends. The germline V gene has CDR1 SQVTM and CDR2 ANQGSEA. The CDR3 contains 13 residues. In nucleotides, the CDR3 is TGCAGCGTGGTTTCCTGGGCTAGGAATGAGCAGTTCTTC. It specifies CSVVSWARNEQFF.

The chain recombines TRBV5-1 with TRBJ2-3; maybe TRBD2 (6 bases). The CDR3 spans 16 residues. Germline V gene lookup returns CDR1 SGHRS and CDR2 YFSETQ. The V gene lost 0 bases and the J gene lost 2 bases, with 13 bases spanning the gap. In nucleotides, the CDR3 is TGCGCCAGCAGCTTGGAAGAGGGAGGACCCACAGATACGCAGTATTTT. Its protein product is CASSLEEGGPTDTQYF. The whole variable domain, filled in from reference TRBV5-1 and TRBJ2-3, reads KAGVTQTPRYLIKTRGQQVTLSCSPISGHRSVSWYQQTPGQGLQFLFEYFSETQRNKGNFPGRFSGRQFSNSRSEMNVSTLELGDSALYLCASSLEEGGPTDTQYFGPGTRLTVL.

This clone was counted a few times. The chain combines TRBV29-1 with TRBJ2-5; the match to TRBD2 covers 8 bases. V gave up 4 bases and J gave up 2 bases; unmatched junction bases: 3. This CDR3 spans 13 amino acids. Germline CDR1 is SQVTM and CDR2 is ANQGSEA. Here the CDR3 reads CSVAGGGQETQYF. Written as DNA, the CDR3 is TGCAGCGTTGCCGGGGGGGGGCAAGAGACCCAGTACTTC.

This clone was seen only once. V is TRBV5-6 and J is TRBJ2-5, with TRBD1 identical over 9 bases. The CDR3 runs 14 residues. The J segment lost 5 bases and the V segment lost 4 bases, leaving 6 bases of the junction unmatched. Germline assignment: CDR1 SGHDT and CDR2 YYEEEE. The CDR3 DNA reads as TGTGCCAGCAGCATAGGGACAGGGATCGAGACCCAGTACTTC. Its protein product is CASSIGTGIETQYF.

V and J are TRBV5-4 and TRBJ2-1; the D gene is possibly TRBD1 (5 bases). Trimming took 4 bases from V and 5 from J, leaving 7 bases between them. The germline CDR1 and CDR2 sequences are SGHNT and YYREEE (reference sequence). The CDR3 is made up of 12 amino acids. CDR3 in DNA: TGTGCCAGCAGCCTGACAGACAATGAGCAGTTCTTC. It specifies CASSLTDNEQFF. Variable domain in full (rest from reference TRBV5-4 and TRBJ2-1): ETGVTQSPTHLIKTRGQQVTLRCSSQSGHNTVSWYQQALGQGPQFIFQYYREEENGRGNFPPRFSGLQFPNYSSELNVNALELDDSALYLCASSLTDNEQFFGPGTRLTVL.

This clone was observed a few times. The CDR3 nucleotides are TGTGCCAGCAGCCCGGTAGCGGGGGTAACCTACGAGCAGTACTTC. It codes for CASSPVAGVTYEQYF. The chain joins TRBV14 to TRBJ2-7, with 9 bases lining up with TRBD2. With 4 bases clipped from V and 2 bases from J, the junction kept 6 bases outside the gene matches. This CDR3 contains 15 residues. The germline CDR1 and CDR2 sequences are SGHDN and FVKESK.

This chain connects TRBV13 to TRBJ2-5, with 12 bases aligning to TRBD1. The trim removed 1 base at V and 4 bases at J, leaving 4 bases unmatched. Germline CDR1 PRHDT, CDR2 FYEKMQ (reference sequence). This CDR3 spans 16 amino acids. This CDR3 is CASSLVGTGGPETQYF. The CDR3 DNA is TGTGCCAGCAGCTTAGTGGGGACAGGGGGCCCAGAGACCCAGTACTTC.

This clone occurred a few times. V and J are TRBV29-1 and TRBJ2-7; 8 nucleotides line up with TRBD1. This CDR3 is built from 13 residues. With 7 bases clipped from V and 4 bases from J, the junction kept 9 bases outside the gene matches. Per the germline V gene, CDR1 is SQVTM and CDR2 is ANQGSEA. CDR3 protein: CSASGRGPYEQYF. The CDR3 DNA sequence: TGCAGCGCGTCGGGCAGGGGGCCATACGAGCAGTACTTC.

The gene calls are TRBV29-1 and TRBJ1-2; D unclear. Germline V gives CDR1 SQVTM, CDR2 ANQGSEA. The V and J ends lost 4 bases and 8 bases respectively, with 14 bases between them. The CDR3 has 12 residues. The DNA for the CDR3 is TGCAGCGTTGTGGCAGGAGAGGGAGGCTACACCTTC. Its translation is CSVVAGEGGYTF. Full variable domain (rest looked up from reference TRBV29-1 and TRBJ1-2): SAVISQKPSRDICQRGTSLTIQCQVDSQVTMMFWYRQQPGQSLTLIATANQGSEATYESGFVIDKFPISRPNLTFSTLTVSNMSPEDSSIYLCSVVAGEGGYTFGSGTRLTVV.

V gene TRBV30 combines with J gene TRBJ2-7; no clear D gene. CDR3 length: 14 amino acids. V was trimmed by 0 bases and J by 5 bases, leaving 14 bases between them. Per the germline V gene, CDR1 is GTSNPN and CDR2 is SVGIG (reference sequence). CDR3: CAWSVRDTNDEQYF. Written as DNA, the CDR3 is TGTGCCTGGAGTGTACGAGACACGAACGACGAGCAGTACTTC.

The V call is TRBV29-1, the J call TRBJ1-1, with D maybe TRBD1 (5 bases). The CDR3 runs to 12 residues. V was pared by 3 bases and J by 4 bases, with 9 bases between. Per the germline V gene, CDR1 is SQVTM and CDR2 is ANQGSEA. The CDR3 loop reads CSVDFGTTEAFF. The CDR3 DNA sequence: TGCAGCGTTGATTTTGGGACCACTGAAGCTTTCTTT.

DNA for the CDR3: TGTGCCAGCAGTATGCGTTGGGACTACAATGAGCAGTTCTTC. Its protein product is CASSMRWDYNEQFF. The chain combines TRBV27 with TRBJ2-1; D ambiguous. V was clipped by 5 bases and J by 3 bases, with 11 bases between them. CDR1 is MNHEY and CDR2 is SMNVEV in the germline V gene (reference sequence). The CDR3 is 14 amino acids.

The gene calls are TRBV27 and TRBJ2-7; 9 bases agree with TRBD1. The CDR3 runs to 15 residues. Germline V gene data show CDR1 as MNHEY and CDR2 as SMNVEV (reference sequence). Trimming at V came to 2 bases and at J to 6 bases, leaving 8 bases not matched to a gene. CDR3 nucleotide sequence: TGTGCCAGCAGTTTAGTCGGGACAGGGTTTTTCGAGCAGTACTTC. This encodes CASSLVGTGFFEQYF.

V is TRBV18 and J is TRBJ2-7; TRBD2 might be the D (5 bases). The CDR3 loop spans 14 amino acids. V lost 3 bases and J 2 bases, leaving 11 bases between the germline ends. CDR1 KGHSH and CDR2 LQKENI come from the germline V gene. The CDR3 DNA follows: TGTGCCAGCTCACCTAGCGAGACTCCCTACGAGCAGTACTTC. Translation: CASSPSETPYEQYF.

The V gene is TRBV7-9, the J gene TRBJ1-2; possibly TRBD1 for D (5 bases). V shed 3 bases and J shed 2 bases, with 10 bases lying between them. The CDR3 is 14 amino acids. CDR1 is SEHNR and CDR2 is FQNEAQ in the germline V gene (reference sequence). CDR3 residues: CASSLPQGNYGYTF. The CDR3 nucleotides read TGTGCCAGCAGCTTGCCCCAGGGAAACTATGGCTACACCTTC.

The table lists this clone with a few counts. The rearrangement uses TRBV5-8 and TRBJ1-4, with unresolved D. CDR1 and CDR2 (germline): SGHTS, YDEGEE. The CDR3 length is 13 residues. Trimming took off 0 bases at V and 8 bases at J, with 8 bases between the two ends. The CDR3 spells CASSLGVPEKLFF. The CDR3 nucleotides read TGTGCCAGCAGCTTGGGAGTGCCGGAAAAACTGTTTTTT.

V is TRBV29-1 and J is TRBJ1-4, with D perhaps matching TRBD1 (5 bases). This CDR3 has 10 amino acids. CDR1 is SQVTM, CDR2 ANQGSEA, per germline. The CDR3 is CSGGDEKLFF. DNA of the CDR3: TGCAGTGGGGGAGATGAAAAACTGTTTTTT.

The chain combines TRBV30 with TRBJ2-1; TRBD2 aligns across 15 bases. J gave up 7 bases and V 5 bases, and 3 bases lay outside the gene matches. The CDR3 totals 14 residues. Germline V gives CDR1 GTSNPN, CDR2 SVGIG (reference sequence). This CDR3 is CAWGLAGGKNEQFF. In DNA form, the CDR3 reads TGTGCCTGGGGACTAGCGGGGGGGAAGAATGAGCAGTTCTTC. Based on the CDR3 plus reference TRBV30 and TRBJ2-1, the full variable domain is SQTIHQWPATLVQPVGSPLSLECTVEGTSNPNLYWYRQAAGRGLQLLFYSVGIGQISSEVPQNLSASRPQDRQFILSSKKLLLSDSGFYLCAWGLAGGKNEQFFGPGTRLTVL.

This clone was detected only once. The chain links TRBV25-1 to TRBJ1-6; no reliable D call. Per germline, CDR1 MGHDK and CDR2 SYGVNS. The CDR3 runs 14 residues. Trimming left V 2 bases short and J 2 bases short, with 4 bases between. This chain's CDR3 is CASSEDTYNSPLHF. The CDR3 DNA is TGTGCCAGCAGTGAAGACACCTATAATTCACCCCTCCACTTT.

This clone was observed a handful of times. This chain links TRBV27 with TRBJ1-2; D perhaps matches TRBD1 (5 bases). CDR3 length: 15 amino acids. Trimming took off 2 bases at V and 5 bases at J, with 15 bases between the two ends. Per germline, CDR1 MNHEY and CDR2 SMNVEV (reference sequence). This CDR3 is CASSLGGPQRYGYTF. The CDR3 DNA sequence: TGTGCCAGCAGTTTAGGGGGACCGCAACGTTATGGCTACACCTTC.

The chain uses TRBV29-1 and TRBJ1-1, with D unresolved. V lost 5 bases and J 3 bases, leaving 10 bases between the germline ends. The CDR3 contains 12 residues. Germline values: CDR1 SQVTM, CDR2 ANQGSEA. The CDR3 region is CSVPGPHTEAFF. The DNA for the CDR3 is TGCAGCGTTCCTGGACCGCACACTGAAGCTTTCTTT.

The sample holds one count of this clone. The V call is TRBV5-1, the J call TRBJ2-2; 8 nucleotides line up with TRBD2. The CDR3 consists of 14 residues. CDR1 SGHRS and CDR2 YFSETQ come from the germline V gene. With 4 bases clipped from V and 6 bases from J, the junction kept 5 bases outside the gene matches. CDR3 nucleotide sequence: TGCGCCAGCAGCCTGGCCGGGGGGGCCGGGGAGCTGTTTTTT. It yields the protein CASSLAGGAGELFF.